These 32 T cell receptor beta chains originate from one sample sequenced in a study of patients and donors after allogeneic stem cell transplantation (dated by TCRdb to about 2020). The protocol used for the library was RT-PCR. The sample was run on a NextSeq 550. Using fastp at Q25 and MiXCR, TCRdb reprocessed the public reads and kept productive beta chains. Every CDR3 protein is listed once, alongside the most common genes and DNA of its rows. This sample is represented by over 400,000 distinct CDR3 sequences; 16% of them were singletons. The ten most abundant clones make up just over 7% of the sample. The sequencing input was blood, either unsorted or a sorted T cell fraction (not recorded which). Receptors originate from a human donor who was either an allogeneic HSCT recipient or a stem cell or donor lymphocyte infusion donor (not recorded which). It is not recorded whose cells these are; they may come from a transplant donor.

The count of this clonotype is one. The chain employs TRBV4-1 and TRBJ2-7; TRBD1 aligns across 9 bases. In germline, CDR1 is MGHRA, CDR2 YSYEKL. The CDR3 has 17 amino acids. V lost 0 bases, J lost 0 bases, and 6 bases stayed unmatched. DNA for the CDR3: TGCGCCAGCAGCCAAGAAGCGGGGACAGGGAGCTCCTACGAGCAGTACTTC. Encoded protein: CASSQEAGTGSSYEQYF.

This clonotype was detected many times. The chain has TRBV20-1 and TRBJ2-3; D gene unclear. V lost 0 bases and J lost 3, with 7 bases in between. The CDR3 spans 13 residues. Germline CDR1 is DFQATT and CDR2 is SNEGSKA (reference sequence). The CDR3 region is CSARDLVTDTQYF. The CDR3 DNA follows: TGCAGTGCTAGAGATCTGGTGACAGATACGCAGTATTTT.

This clonotype came up a few times. The chain is built from TRBV29-1 and TRBJ2-2; no clear D gene. Germline lookup yields CDR1 SQVTM and CDR2 ANQGSEA. V was pared by 4 bases and J by 7 bases, with 7 bases between. CDR3 size: 11 residues. CDR3 bases: TGCAGCGTTGGAGTTGACGGGGAGCTGTTTTTT. Encoded protein: CSVGVDGELFF.

This clonotype was detected ten times or more. The rearrangement joins TRBV7-6 to TRBJ2-3; no firm D call. V was clipped by 5 bases and J by 4 bases, with 10 bases between them. Germline V lookup: CDR1 SGHVS, CDR2 FNYEAQ. The CDR3 runs 13 residues. CDR3: CASSLRPPDTQYF. DNA for the CDR3: TGTGCCAGCAGCCTTAGGCCCCCAGATACGCAGTATTTT. Full variable domain (remainder filled in from reference TRBV7-6 and TRBJ2-3): GAGVSQSPRYKVTKRGQDVALRCDPISGHVSLYWYRQALGQGPEFLTYFNYEAQQDKSGLPNDRFSAERPEGSISTLTIQRTEQRDSAMYRCASSLRPPDTQYFGPGTRLTVL.

This rearrangement joins TRBV5-6 to TRBJ2-6; no clear D gene. Germline CDR1 is SGHDT and CDR2 is YYEEEE. Trimming cost V 4 bases and J 2 bases, with 10 bases left between them. The CDR3 sequence is 15 residues long. The CDR3 loop is CASSPYRPGANVLTF. For the CDR3, the DNA is TGTGCCAGCAGCCCCTACAGACCTGGGGCCAACGTCCTGACTTTC.

At least ten counts were recorded for this clonotype. The CDR3 protein is CASSPGSALYNEQFF. The CDR3 DNA follows: TGTGCCAGCTCACCAGGGAGCGCGCTGTACAATGAGCAGTTCTTC. V gene TRBV18 combines with J gene TRBJ2-1, with D perhaps TRBD2 (5 bases). The CDR3 is 15 residues long. CDR1 is KGHSH, CDR2 LQKENI, per germline. V was pared by 2 bases and J by 4 bases, with 12 bases between.

The V and J genes are TRBV12-5 and TRBJ1-1; unclear D gene. The CDR3 is 16 residues long. Germline loops: CDR1 LGHNT, CDR2 FRNRAP. The V and J ends lost 1 base and 3 bases respectively, with 15 bases between them. The DNA for the CDR3 is TGTGCTAGTGGTTTGGACAGCGCCAGAATGGACACTGAAGCTTTCTTT. It translates to CASGLDSARMDTEAFF.

This clonotype was detected ten times or more. The chain is built from TRBV20-1 and TRBJ2-2; TRBD2 might be the D (6 bases). Germline assignment: CDR1 DFQATT and CDR2 SNEGSKA (reference sequence). Trimming pared 3 bases from V and 6 bases from J, leaving 17 bases between. The CDR3 is 15 amino acids. Here the CDR3 DNA reads TGCAGTGCTAGGACCTCGCCGGGGGTATCCGGGGAGCTGTTTTTT. It specifies CSARTSPGVSGELFF.

The rearrangement joins TRBV9 to TRBJ2-7; D possibly corresponds to TRBD1 (5 bases). Trimming cost V 3 bases and J 1 base, with 11 bases left between them. The CDR3 length is 14 residues. Germline values: CDR1 SGDLS, CDR2 YYNGEE. In nucleotides, the CDR3 is TGTGCCAGCAGCGCAGGAGCAGGGTCCTACGAGCAGTACTTC. Translating gives CASSAGAGSYEQYF.

The rearrangement joins TRBV7-6 to TRBJ2-7; D unresolved. V gave up 1 base and J gave up 5 bases, with 12 bases separating them. The germline CDR1 and CDR2 sequences are SGHVS and FNYEAQ. CDR3 length: 14 amino acids. The CDR3 sequence is CASSLGSSWDEQYF. The CDR3 DNA sequence: TGTGCCAGCAGCTTAGGTAGTTCGTGGGACGAGCAGTACTTC.

The rearrangement links TRBV10-3 to TRBJ2-1; 8 positions agree with TRBD1. Germline assignment: CDR1 ENHRY and CDR2 SYGVKD. The V gene end was trimmed by 9 bases and the J gene end by 9 bases; junction bases not matched to a gene: 13. This CDR3 contains 14 residues. The CDR3 DNA reads TGTGCCATACTTCCCGGGACAGGAGGTGGTGAGCAGTTCTTC. Protein: CAILPGTGGGEQFF.

CDR3 sequence (DNA): TGTGCCACCAGCAGAGATTCGGGGGTGCGGGGAGAGACCCAGTACTTC. This gives the protein CATSRDSGVRGETQYF. V gene TRBV15 combines with J gene TRBJ2-5; weak D call: TRBD2 (6 bases). The CDR3 has 16 residues. V was clipped by 0 bases and J by 4 bases, with 15 bases between them. Germline assignment: CDR1 LNHNV and CDR2 YYDKDF (reference sequence).

This clonotype was detected only a few times. J is TRBJ2-6 and V is TRBV9; D is unresolved. This CDR3 is built from 17 residues. Trimming shortened V by 0 bases and J by 0 bases, and 10 bases separated the two germline ends. Germline CDR1 reads SGDLS; CDR2 reads YYNGEE. This CDR3 is CASSVAIGNSGANVLTF. CDR3 in DNA: TGTGCCAGCAGCGTAGCTATAGGAAACTCTGGGGCCAACGTCCTGACTTTC.

The chain combines TRBV7-9 with TRBJ2-1, with 8 bases fitting TRBD1. Germline loops: CDR1 SEHNR, CDR2 FQNEAQ (reference sequence). This CDR3 is built from 16 residues. V shed 3 bases, J shed 3 bases, and the junction held 7 bases outside the gene matches. CDR3 nucleotide sequence: TGTGCCAGCAGCTTCTGGACAGGGAGGAACTACAATGAGCAGTTCTTC. It encodes CASSFWTGRNYNEQFF. Full variable domain (missing parts from reference TRBV7-9 and TRBJ2-1): DTGVSQNPRHKITKRGQNVTFRCDPISEHNRLYWYRQTLGQGPEFLTYFQNEAQLEKSRLLSDRFSAERPKGSFSTLEIQRTEQGDSAMYLCASSFWTGRNYNEQFFGPGTRLTVL.

This clonotype was found a few times. This chain links TRBV28 with TRBJ2-7; 8 nucleotides align to TRBD1. The CDR3 is 14 amino acids. The junction had 8 bases not matched to a gene; V was cut back by 5 bases and J by 5 bases. The germline V gene has CDR1 MDHEN and CDR2 SYDVKM. In DNA form, the CDR3 reads TGTGCCAGCAGTGGCTCGGACAGGGTCAACGAGCAGTACTTC. Protein product: CASSGSDRVNEQYF.

In this sample, this clonotype turned up many times. The chain links TRBV4-1 to TRBJ2-2, with D possibly TRBD2 on 5 matching bases. With 5 bases removed from V and 4 bases from J, the gap between germline ends came to 11 bases. Per germline, CDR1 MGHRA and CDR2 YSYEKL. This CDR3 comprises 14 residues. CDR3 coding DNA: TGCGCCAGCAGCTCCACGAGGGTCACCGGGGAGCTGTTTTTT. This encodes CASSSTRVTGELFF.

This clonotype was observed many times. The chain links TRBV7-8 to TRBJ2-7; TRBD1 is a possible D gene (5 bases). V was trimmed by 5 bases and J by 0 bases, leaving 11 bases between them. Germline CDR1 and CDR2: SGHVS and FQNEAQ. The CDR3 runs 14 residues. CDR3 nucleotide sequence: TGTGCCAGCAGCACAGGCCCAGACTCCTACGAGCAGTACTTC. This encodes CASSTGPDSYEQYF.

J is TRBJ1-1 and V is TRBV24-1; D is perhaps TRBD1 (6 bases). CDR1 and CDR2 from the germline V gene are KGHDR and SFDVKD. This CDR3 has 16 residues. Trimming took 5 bases from V and 1 from J, leaving 16 bases between them. The CDR3 region is CATSGHPGTPNTEAFF. As DNA, the CDR3 is TGTGCCACCAGTGGTCACCCCGGGACACCGAACACTGAAGCTTTCTTT.

The V and J genes are TRBV4-2 and TRBJ1-2, with D uncertain. The V and J ends lost 1 base and 7 bases respectively, with 7 bases between them. The CDR3 runs 12 residues. Germline V gene lookup returns CDR1 LGHNA and CDR2 YNFKEQ. CDR3 sequence reads: CASSQGNFGYTF. DNA for the CDR3: TGTGCCAGCAGCCAAGGGAATTTTGGCTACACCTTC.

This clonotype was seen a handful of times. The chain couples TRBV11-3 to TRBJ1-1; tentative D call: TRBD1 (5 bases). This CDR3 region has 15 residues. The V gene's germline CDR1 is SGHNT and CDR2 YENEEA. V lost 2 bases and J lost 6, with 16 bases in between. This CDR3 is CASSLFTQGKSEAFF. The CDR3, as DNA: TGTGCCAGCAGCTTATTCACCCAGGGTAAATCTGAAGCTTTCTTT.

Ten or more counts support this clonotype. The chain is built from TRBV5-1 and TRBJ2-1; 14 nucleotides align to TRBD2. J was trimmed by 1 base and V by 4 bases; bases with no gene match: 7. The CDR3 sequence is 18 residues long. Germline V gives CDR1 SGHRS, CDR2 YFSETQ. CDR3 region: CASSKGLAGAGSYNEQFF. CDR3 in DNA: TGCGCCAGCAGCAAGGGACTAGCGGGGGCCGGATCCTACAATGAGCAGTTCTTC.

The rearrangement joins TRBV28 to TRBJ1-1, with a tentative D call TRBD1 (6 bases). There are 17 residues in the CDR3. Germline V CDR1 and CDR2: MDHEN, SYDVKM. Between the trimmed V and J ends, which lost 6 bases and 1 base, there was a span of 21 bases. The CDR3 bases are TGTGCCAGCAGCCGATCCGGGACAAGGAAAAGGAACACTGAAGCTTTCTTT. Amino acids: CASSRSGTRKRNTEAFF. Based on the CDR3 plus reference TRBV28 and TRBJ1-1, the full variable domain is DVKVTQSSRYLVKRTGEKVFLECVQDMDHENMFWYRQDPGLGLRLIYFSYDVKMKEKGDIPEGYSVSREKKERFSLILESASTNQTSMYLCASSRSGTRKRNTEAFFGQGTRLTVV.

This chain uses TRBV5-4 with TRBJ2-1; 7 bases map to TRBD2. The CDR3 has 15 amino acids. CDR1 and CDR2 from the germline V gene are SGHNT and YYREEE (reference sequence). With V trimmed by 4 bases and J by 4 bases, 8 bases remained unmatched. CDR3 DNA sequence: TGTGCCAGCAGCGGACCGACTAGCTTATACAATGAGCAGTTCTTC. This encodes CASSGPTSLYNEQFF. The whole variable domain, filled in from reference TRBV5-4 and TRBJ2-1, reads ETGVTQSPTHLIKTRGQQVTLRCSSQSGHNTVSWYQQALGQGPQFIFQYYREEENGRGNFPPRFSGLQFPNYSSELNVNALELDDSALYLCASSGPTSLYNEQFFGPGTRLTVL.

The chain links TRBV7-8 to TRBJ2-1; no clear D gene. Trimming shortened V by 3 bases and J by 6 bases, and 12 bases separated the two germline ends. Germline CDR1 and CDR2: SGHVS and FQNEAQ. The CDR3 spans 14 residues. CDR3 loop: CASSFVSSPNEQFF. DNA for the CDR3: TGTGCCAGCAGCTTCGTCTCCAGCCCCAATGAGCAGTTCTTC.

This clonotype came up a few times. This sequence joins TRBV12-3 or TRBV12-4 and TRBJ1-2; 7 nucleotides align to TRBD1. Unmatched junction bases numbered 9, after V lost 10 bases and J lost 7 bases. CDR3 size: 12 residues. This chain's CDR3 is CATGEGAGGYTF. Written as DNA, the CDR3 is TGTGCCACCGGGGAGGGGGCGGGTGGCTACACCTTC.

This clonotype was counted only a few times. The chain recombines TRBV3-1 with TRBJ2-3, with 7 bases fitting TRBD2. CDR3 length: 13 amino acids. The trim removed 1 base at V and 8 bases at J, leaving 3 bases unmatched. CDR1 and CDR2 (germline): LGHDT, YNNKEL (reference sequence). The CDR3 spells CASSQAGEGTQYF. The CDR3 coding sequence is TGTGCCAGCAGCCAAGCGGGGGAGGGTACGCAGTATTTT.

This clonotype appeared a few times. The gene calls are TRBV12-5 and TRBJ1-1; possibly TRBD1 for D (5 bases). V was pared by 5 bases and J by 0 bases, with 13 bases between. In germline, CDR1 is LGHNT, CDR2 FRNRAP. This CDR3 spans 15 amino acids. CDR3 nucleotide sequence: TGTGCTAGTGGTCCCGTTGGGGGGTTGAACACTGAAGCTTTCTTT. This codes for CASGPVGGLNTEAFF.

This clonotype was observed many times. This sequence joins TRBV2 and TRBJ2-1; D gene uncertain. In germline, CDR1 is SNHLY, CDR2 FYNNEI. The CDR3 loop spans 13 amino acids. The V and J ends lost 8 bases and 0 bases respectively, with 8 bases between them. The CDR3 DNA reads as TGTGCCAGCTACACCAGCTCCTACAATGAGCAGTTCTTC. This encodes CASYTSSYNEQFF. Full variable domain (missing parts from reference TRBV2 and TRBJ2-1): EPEVTQTPSHQVTQMGQEVILRCVPISNHLYFYWYRQILGQKVEFLVSFYNNEISEKSEIFDDQFSVERPDGSNFTLKIRSTKLEDSAMYFCASYTSSYNEQFFGPGTRLTVL.

This clonotype was counted many times. The chain carries TRBV11-3 and TRBJ2-1; D call uncertain. V was trimmed by 4 bases and J by 5 bases, leaving 18 bases between them. Per germline, CDR1 SGHNT and CDR2 YENEEA. There are 16 residues in the CDR3. In DNA, the CDR3 is TGTGCCAGCAGCTGGCCGACGCTGGTAGCTAACAATGAGCAGTTCTTC. It codes for CASSWPTLVANNEQFF.

In this sample, this clonotype turned up many times. The chain carries TRBV12-3 or TRBV12-4 and TRBJ2-7; D is perhaps TRBD1 (5 bases). V lost 4 bases and J 6 bases, leaving 16 bases between the germline ends. The CDR3 extends over 14 amino acids. The CDR3 DNA follows: TGTGCCAGCAGTTCAAGGGGCAGGACGTCCGAGCAGTACTTC. It yields the protein CASSSRGRTSEQYF.

This sequence joins TRBV20-1 and TRBJ2-1; D is possibly TRBD1 (5 bases). V gave up 0 bases and J gave up 5 bases, with 8 bases separating them. Per germline, CDR1 DFQATT and CDR2 SNEGSKA (reference sequence). CDR3 length: 13 residues. CDR3 protein: CSARDTRDNEQFF. The DNA of the CDR3 is TGCAGTGCTAGAGACACCAGGGACAATGAGCAGTTCTTC.

The V and J genes are TRBV5-1 and TRBJ1-3, with D perhaps TRBD1 (5 bases). The CDR3 sequence is 16 residues long. Between the trimmed V and J ends, which lost 4 bases and 0 bases, there was a span of 14 bases. Germline CDR1 reads SGHRS; CDR2 reads YFSETQ. CDR3 DNA sequence: TGCGCCAGCAGCCTGACCCGGACAAACTCTGGAAACACCATATATTTT. Residues: CASSLTRTNSGNTIYF.